The T cell receptor (beta chain) described here comes from a study of control samples from healthy donors and cancer patients. This clone appeared once. Measured with immunoSEQ multiplex PCR; TCRdb has only the in-frame clones, and not every one. The table records about 120,000 clones, roughly 91% of them present only once. The source of this sequence is a woman between 65 and 79 years old in good health. Specimen: blood.

CDR3 bases: TGTGCCAGCAGCGCCGGGACTAGCGGGCAAGAGACCCAGTACTTC. It encodes CASSAGTSGQETQYF. The rearrangement joins TRBV7-2 to TRBJ2-5; TRBD2 matches at 12 bases. V trimming: 5 bases; J trimming: 2 bases; junction bases outside the gene matches: 3. CDR1 and CDR2 from the germline V gene are SGHTA and FQGNSA. The CDR3 loop spans 15 amino acids.